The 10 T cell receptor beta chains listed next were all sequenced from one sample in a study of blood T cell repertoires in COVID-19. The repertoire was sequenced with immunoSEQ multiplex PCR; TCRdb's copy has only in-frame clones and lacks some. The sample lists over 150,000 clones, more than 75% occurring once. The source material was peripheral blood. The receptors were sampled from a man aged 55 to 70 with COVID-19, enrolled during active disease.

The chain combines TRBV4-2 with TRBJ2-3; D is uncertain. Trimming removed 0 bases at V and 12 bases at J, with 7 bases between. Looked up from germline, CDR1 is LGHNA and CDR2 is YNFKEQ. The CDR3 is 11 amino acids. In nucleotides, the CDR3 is TGTGCCAGCAGCCAAGATTTGTTACAGTATTTT. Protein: CASSQDLLQYF.

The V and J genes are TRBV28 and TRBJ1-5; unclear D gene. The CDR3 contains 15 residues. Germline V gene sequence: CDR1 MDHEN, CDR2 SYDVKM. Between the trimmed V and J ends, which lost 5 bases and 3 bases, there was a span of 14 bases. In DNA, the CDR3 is TGTGCCAGCAGTCCCCTGGGAGGGATCAATCAGCCCCAGCATTTT. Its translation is CASSPLGGINQPQHF.

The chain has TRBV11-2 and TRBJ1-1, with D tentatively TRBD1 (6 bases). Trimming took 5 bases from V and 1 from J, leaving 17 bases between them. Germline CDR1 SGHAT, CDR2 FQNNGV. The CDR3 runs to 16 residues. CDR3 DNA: TGTGCCAGCAGCCGAGGGGGGGCGGCTAAGAACACTGAAGCTTTCTTT. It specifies CASSRGGAAKNTEAFF.

The CDR3 loop reads CASRADTFTGELFF. DNA for the CDR3: TGTGCCAGCAGGGCAGACACATTCACCGGGGAGCTGTTTTTT. The chain links TRBV2 to TRBJ2-2; D unresolved. Germline V gene sequence: CDR1 SNHLY, CDR2 FYNNEI. The CDR3 covers 14 residues. V was shortened by 6 bases and J by 4 bases, with 12 bases between the two germline ends.

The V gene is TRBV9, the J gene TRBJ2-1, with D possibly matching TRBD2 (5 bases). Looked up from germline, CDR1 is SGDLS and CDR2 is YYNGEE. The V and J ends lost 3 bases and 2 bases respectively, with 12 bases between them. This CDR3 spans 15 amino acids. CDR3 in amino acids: CASSARSGTYNEQFF. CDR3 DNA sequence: TGTGCCAGCAGCGCCCGGTCGGGGACCTACAATGAGCAGTTCTTC.

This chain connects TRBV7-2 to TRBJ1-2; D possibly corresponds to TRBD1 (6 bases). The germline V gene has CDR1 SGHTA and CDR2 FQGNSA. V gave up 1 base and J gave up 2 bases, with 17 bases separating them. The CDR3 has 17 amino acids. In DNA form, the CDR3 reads TGTGCCAGCAGCTTAGACGGCGTGTTCAGGGGAAACTATGGCTACACCTTC. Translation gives CASSLDGVFRGNYGYTF.

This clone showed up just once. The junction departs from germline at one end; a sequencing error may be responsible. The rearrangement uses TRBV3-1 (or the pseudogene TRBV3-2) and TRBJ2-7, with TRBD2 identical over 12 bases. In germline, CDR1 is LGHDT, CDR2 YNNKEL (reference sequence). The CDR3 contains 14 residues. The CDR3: CASSHGGLAGKTSF. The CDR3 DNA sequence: TGTGCCAGCAGCCATGGGGGACTAGCGGGTAAAACCAGCTTC.

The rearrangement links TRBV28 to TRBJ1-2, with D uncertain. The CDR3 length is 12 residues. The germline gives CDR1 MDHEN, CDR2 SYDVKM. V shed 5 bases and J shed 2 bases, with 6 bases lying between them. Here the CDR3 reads CASSGQNYGYTF. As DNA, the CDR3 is TGTGCCAGCAGTGGGCAGAACTATGGCTACACCTTC.

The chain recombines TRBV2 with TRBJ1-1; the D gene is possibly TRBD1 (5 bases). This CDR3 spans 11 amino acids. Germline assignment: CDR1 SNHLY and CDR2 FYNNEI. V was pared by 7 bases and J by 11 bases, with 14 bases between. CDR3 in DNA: TGTGCCAGCACCCCAGGGATAGGGGCTTTCTTT. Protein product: CASTPGIGAFF.

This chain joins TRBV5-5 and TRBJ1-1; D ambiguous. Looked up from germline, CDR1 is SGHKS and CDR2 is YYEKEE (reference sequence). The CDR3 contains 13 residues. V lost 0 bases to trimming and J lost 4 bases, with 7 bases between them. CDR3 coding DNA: TGTGCCAGCAGCTTGGTGTTAATCACTGAAGCTTTCTTT. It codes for CASSLVLITEAFF.